The present entry profiles one T cell receptor beta chain with its context. This specimen belongs to a study of blood T cell repertoires in COVID-19. Overall study: Nucleic acid was either cDNA or gDNA, and it came from T cells, B-cell-depleted T cells, or PBMCs.

The method was immunoSEQ multiplex PCR; TCRdb's version includes in-frame clones alone and lacks a portion of them. The sample carries fewer than 300,000 clones, approximately 88% recorded once. The ends were cut back, 1 base at V and 4 bases at J, with 21 bases in the middle. This CDR3 is built from 18 residues. Germline values: CDR1 SGHTA, CDR2 FQGNSA. The specimen sequenced was PBMCs or T cells enriched from blood (not recorded which). The sequence came from a middle-aged woman with acute COVID-19. The chain is built from TRBV7-2 and TRBJ2-3, with TRBD2 as a possible D gene (5 bases). The CDR3 DNA follows: TGTGCCAGCAGCTTAGTATTTGGAGGTGGCGGAGAGGCAGATACGCAGTATTTT. It is translated as CASSLVFGGGGEADTQYF.